This entry is about one TCR beta chain. Its target is unknown. This record belongs to a study of cytomegalovirus exposure and HLA in healthy donors. Germline-derived CDR1 and CDR2 are SGDLS and YYNGEE. There are 13 residues in the CDR3. V lost 4 bases and J lost 4, with 10 bases in between. Study-level findings and limits: Most TCR sequences showed up rarely, but some public TCRs showed up in many donors. Clonal expansion, a later analysis showed, was greater in HLA-associated TCR beta chains than in equally common others. TCR beta V segments were, for the most part, productive about 87% or about 30% of the time in an earlier analysis.

Researchers ran the PCR with 60 Vbeta and 13 Jbeta primers. Some clones are missing from TCRdb's copy, which holds only in-frame ones; the method was immunoSEQ multiplex PCR. The sample has more than 110,000 clones, roughly 79% seen once. The chain recombines TRBV9 with TRBJ2-3, with a possible D match to TRBD2 (6 bases). Specimen: PBMCs. This receptor was obtained from a young man in good health and CMV-seropositive. The CDR3 sequence: CASSRSGADTQYF. For the CDR3, the DNA is TGTGCCAGCAGCCGATCGGGGGCAGATACGCAGTATTTT.